This T cell receptor beta chain appears in the sequencing data of a study of control samples from healthy donors and cancer patients. The data were produced by immunoSEQ multiplex PCR, yet TCRdb's version contains in-frame clones alone and is incomplete. This sample carries around 19,000 clones, approximately 90% of them seen once, and the ten largest clones take about 9%. Looked up from germline, CDR1 is MNHNY and CDR2 is SVGAGI (reference sequence). This CDR3 contains 15 residues. J lost 7 bases, V lost 4 bases, and 12 bases had no gene match. The sequenced material came from PBMCs. The source of this sequence is a woman aged 55-70 years with head and neck cancer. The rearrangement links TRBV6-6 to TRBJ2-5; 7 bases are shared with TRBD2. CDR3 loop: CASSSPGTTSRTQYF. The CDR3 nucleotides read TGTGCCAGCAGTTCACCCGGGACTACCTCGCGGACCCAGTACTTC.